The entry that follows covers one TCR beta chain sequence. The CDR3 loop spans 13 amino acids. CDR1 SGHDT and CDR2 YYEEEE come from the germline V gene. Trimming stripped 6 bases from V and 7 bases from J, with 14 bases between. PCR employed 60 Vbeta and 13 Jbeta primers. Assay used: immunoSEQ multiplex PCR; TCRdb lists only in-frame clones, some missing. The sample lists 90,000 to 120,000 clones; about 70% were seen once. The data originate from a study of cytomegalovirus exposure and HLA in healthy donors. The receptor was isolated from a man in his forties or fifties in good health and CMV-seropositive. The genes are TRBV5-6 and TRBJ1-5; weak D call: TRBD1 (5 bases). Sequencing was carried out using PBMCs. CDR3 sequence: CASTRGVGQPQHF. CDR3 DNA: TGTGCCAGCACCCGGGGGGTAGGGCAGCCCCAGCATTTT.